This T cell receptor beta chain is drawn from a study of T cell responses to AZD1222 COVID-19 vaccine (dated by TCRdb to the early 2020s). About the investigation overall: AZD1222 recipients with second doses at about 4 weeks or about 12 weeks were pooled, because spike-specific TCR depth and breadth did not differ between schedules. A total of 233 trial participants underwent TCR sequencing, of whom some 210 received two doses of AZD1222 and around 26 received two doses of the MenACWY control vaccine. Trial participants were enrolled by age into 18-55, 56-69 and 70-plus year subgroups, with about 150, 28 and 57 TCR-sequenced participants respectively.

Study-wide findings and limitations: The 56-69-year group was small, and its depth increase did not reach significance, likely because of low power. Participants were mostly white British and included more females than males, and it was suggested by the authors that clonal diversity may have been underestimated. No day 14 peak-response samples were available, so repertoires were characterized only after the peak T cell response. Reportedly, close to half of the unique spike-specific TCRs recognized epitopes lying outside the regions that are mutated in the B.1.351 and B.1.1.7 variants. Spike-specific TCR breadth and depth rose significantly after two AZD1222 doses compared with day 0 and with MenACWY recipients. The vaccine-associated CD4 TCRs covered the entire spike protein, and the dominant responses fell in regions 160-218 and 743-854. Conclusions about previously exposed vaccinees are limited, since just 6 or 7 AZD1222 recipients were seropositive for SARS-CoV-2 at baseline.

The time point label, read with the paper, signifies: baseline before first vaccination. Vaccinee samples were obtained from the UK trials COV001 and COV002, which included a single-blind randomized controlled phase 2/3 trial of AZD1222 (ChAdOx1 nCoV-19) in healthy adults. For TCRbeta chain sequencing, PBMC samples were collected from trial participants at day 0 and at day 28 after the second dose. The CDR3 regions of human TCRbeta chains were analyzed by immunosequencing. Turning to the authors' computational methods: Repertoire TCRs were matched against a reference library of SARS-CoV-2-specific TCRs generated with the MIRA antigen-specificity platform. Breadth meant the fraction of unique TCRs that were SARS-CoV-2-associated, whereas depth meant the fraction of total T cells that were SARS-CoV-2-associated. Each spike-specific TCR was assigned to its reactive spike region and to a CD4 or CD8 class using the MIRA data. Log10-transformed breadth and depth values were compared by one-way ANOVA with Sidak's multiple comparisons tests. As stored in TCRdb, this immuneACCESS dataset retains in-frame rearrangements with V and J assigned. A fraction of the clones does not appear; measured against another copy, unresolved V genes explain less than half of the discrepancy, and the remainder lacks a known reason. From that table come the V and J calls and clone size; the DNA was used to work out D and trimming. The sample includes about 160,000 clones, with 91% observed a single time. The ten largest clones take up over 1.5% of the sample.

To note about this clone: This clone's antigen is unknown. Base qualities are not recorded, but no much larger clone differs from it by a single base.

This TCR was sampled from an adult in good health. Sequenced material: peripheral blood, taken on day 0 of AZD1222 vaccination.

The nucleotide sequence is TGTGCCAGTTCAATGGGGCTAGCGGGACCCGGATCCAACGAGCAGTACTTC. It encodes CASSMGLAGPGSNEQYF. Rearrangement joined TRBV19 to TRBJ2-7; 9 central nucleotides agree with TRBD2. V loses 8 bases at its end and J loses 5 bases; junction bases beyond the gene matches: 19. The CDR3 goes from the cysteine to the phenylalanine over 17 residues. Only the CDR3 region is kept as DNA, spanning 51 bases read in frame from base 1. Based on the germline V gene (reference sequence), the CDR1 and CDR2 sequences are LNHDA and SQIVND.